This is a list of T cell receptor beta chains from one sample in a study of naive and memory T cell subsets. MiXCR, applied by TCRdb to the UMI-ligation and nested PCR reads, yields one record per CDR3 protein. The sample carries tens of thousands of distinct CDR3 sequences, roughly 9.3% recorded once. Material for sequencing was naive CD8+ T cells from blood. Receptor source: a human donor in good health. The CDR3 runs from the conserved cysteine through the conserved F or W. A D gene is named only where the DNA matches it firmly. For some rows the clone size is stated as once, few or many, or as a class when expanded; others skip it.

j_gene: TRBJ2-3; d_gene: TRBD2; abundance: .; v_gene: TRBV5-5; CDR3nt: TGTGCCAGCAGCTTGAGGACTAGCGGGACCACAGATACGCAGTATTTT; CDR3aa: CASSLRTSGTTDTQYF
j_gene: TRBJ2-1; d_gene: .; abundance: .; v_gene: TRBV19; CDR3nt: TGTGCCAGTAGTGGTTGGTTCTTC; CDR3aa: CASSGWFF
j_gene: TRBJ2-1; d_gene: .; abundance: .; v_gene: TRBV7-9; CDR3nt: TGTGCCAGCAGCTTAGCGTATGGGTCACCAGAGCAGTTCTTC; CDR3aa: CASSLAYGSPEQFF
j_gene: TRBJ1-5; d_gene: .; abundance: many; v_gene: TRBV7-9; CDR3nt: TGTGCCAGCAGCTTACAGGGTTCACAACAGCCCCAGCATTTT; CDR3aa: CASSLQGSQQPQHF
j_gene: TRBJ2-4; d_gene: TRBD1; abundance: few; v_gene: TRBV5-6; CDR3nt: TGTGCCAGCAGCTCGGGACAGGGGGGAAACATTCAGTACTTC; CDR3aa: CASSSGQGGNIQYF
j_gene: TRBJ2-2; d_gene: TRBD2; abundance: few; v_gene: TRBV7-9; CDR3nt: TGTGCCATCAAACCAACGCCGGGAGGGCAACACACCGGGGAGCTGTTTTTT; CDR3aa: CAIKPTPGGQHTGELFF
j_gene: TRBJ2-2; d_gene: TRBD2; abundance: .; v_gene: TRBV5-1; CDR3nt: TGCGCCAGCAGCCGGGAAGTAGCGGGAACCGGGGAGCTGTTTTTT; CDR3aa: CASSREVAGTGELFF
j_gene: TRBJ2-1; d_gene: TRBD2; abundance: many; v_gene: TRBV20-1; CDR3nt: TGCAGTGCTAGAGGGCGGGAGCAAGGCAATGAGCAGTTCTTC; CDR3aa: CSARGREQGNEQFF
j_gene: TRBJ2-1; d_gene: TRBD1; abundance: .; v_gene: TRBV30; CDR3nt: TGTGCCTGGAGTGTAACCGGACAGGGCTCCTACAATGAGCAGTTCTTC; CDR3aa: CAWSVTGQGSYNEQFF
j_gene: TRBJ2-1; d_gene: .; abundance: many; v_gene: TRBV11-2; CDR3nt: TGTGCCAGCAGCTTAGAGGCCTACAATGAGCAGTTCTTC; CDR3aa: CASSLEAYNEQFF
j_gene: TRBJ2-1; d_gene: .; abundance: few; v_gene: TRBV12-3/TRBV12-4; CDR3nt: TGTGCCAGCAGTCCGGGACCGCAGTTCTTC; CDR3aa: CASSPGPQFF
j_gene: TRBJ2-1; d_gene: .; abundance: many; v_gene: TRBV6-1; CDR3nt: TGTGCCAGCAGGGTAAACAACAATGAGCAGTTCTTC; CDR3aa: CASRVNNNEQFF
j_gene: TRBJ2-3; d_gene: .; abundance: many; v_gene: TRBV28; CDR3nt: TGTGCCAGCATGTTTTCCGACGTTACGCAGTATTTT; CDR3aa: CASMFSDVTQYF
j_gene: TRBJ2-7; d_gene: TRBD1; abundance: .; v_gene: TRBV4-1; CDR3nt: TGCGCCAGCAGCCAAGATCCGGACAGGGGATACGAGCAGTACTTC; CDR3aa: CASSQDPDRGYEQYF
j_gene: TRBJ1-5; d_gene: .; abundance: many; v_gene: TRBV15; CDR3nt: TGTGCCACCAGCAGAGATCGCACTCGAAGCCAGCCCCAGCATTTT; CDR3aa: CATSRDRTRSQPQHF
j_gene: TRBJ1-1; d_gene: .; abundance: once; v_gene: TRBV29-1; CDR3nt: TGCAGCGTGGGTCCCATGGGGACTGAAGCTTTCTTT; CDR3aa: CSVGPMGTEAFF
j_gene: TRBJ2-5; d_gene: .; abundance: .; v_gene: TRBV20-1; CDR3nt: TGCAGTGCCCCAAGGGGAACTCAGCGAGAGACCCAGTACTTC; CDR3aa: CSAPRGTQRETQYF
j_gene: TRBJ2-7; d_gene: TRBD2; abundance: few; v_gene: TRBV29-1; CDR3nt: TGCAGCGTTGAAGATGAGGCGGGAGCCACGTACGAGCAGTACTTC; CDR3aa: CSVEDEAGATYEQYF
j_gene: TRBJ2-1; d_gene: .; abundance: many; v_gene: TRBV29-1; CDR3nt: TGCAGCGTTGACAGGGGAGTCGGCAATGAGCAGTTCTTC; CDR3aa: CSVDRGVGNEQFF
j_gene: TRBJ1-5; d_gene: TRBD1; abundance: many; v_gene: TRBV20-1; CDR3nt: TGCAGTGCTAACAGGGGGGAACAGCCCCAGCATTTT; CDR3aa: CSANRGEQPQHF
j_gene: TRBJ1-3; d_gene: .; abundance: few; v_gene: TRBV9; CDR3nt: TGTGCCAGCAGCGTAGGAGATGGTCCGGGAAACACCATATATTTT; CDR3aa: CASSVGDGPGNTIYF
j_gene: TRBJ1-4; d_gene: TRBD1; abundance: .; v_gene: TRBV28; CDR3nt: TGTGCCAGCAGTTCCCGGGACAGGGGGCGGAATGAAAAACTGTTTTTT; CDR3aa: CASSSRDRGRNEKLFF
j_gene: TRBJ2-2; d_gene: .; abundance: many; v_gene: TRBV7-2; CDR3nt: TGTGCCAGCAGCCCAAGGGACCAACGATTTAACACCGGGGAGCTGTTTTTT; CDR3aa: CASSPRDQRFNTGELFF
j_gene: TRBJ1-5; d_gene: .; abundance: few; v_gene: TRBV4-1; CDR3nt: TGCGCCAGCAGCCAAGGGGGAGGGGAGGGCCAGCCCCAGCATTTT; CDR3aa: CASSQGGGEGQPQHF
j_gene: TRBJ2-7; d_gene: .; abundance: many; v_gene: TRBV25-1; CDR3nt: TGTGCCAGCAGTGGGCCCGACTACGAGCAGTACTTC; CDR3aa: CASSGPDYEQYF
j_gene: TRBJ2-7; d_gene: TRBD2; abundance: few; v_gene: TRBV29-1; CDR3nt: TGCAGCGTTGAACTAGCGGGAGGGCACTACGAGCAGTACTTC; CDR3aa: CSVELAGGHYEQYF
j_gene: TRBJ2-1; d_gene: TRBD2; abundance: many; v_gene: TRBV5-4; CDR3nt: TGTGCCAGCAGCGCGGGACTAGAACTCGAGCAGTTCTTC; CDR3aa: CASSAGLELEQFF
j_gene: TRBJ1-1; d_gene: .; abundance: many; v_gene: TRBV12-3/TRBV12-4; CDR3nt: TGTGCCAGCAGTTTCGGCGGGATAAACACTGAAGCTTTCTTT; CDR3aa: CASSFGGINTEAFF
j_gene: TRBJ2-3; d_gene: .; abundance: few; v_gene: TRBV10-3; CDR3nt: TGTGCCATCAGTGAGGACCCCGGGACAGATACGCAGTATTTT; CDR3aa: CAISEDPGTDTQYF
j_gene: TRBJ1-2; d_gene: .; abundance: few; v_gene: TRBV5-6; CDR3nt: TGTGCCAGCAGCTTGGACATCCCCTATGGCTACACCTTC; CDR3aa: CASSLDIPYGYTF
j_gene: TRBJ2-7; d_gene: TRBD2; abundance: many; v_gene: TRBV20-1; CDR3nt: TGCAGTGCCCGAGCGGGAGGAGTGGTGGGGCAGTACTTC; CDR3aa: CSARAGGVVGQYF
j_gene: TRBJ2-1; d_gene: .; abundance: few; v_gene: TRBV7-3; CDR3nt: TGTGCCAGCAGCCTAGAACAATCTGGGGTCCGTGAGCAGTTCTTC; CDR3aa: CASSLEQSGVREQFF
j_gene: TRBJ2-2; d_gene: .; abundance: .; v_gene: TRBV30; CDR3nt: TGTGCCTGGACTGTCGGGCCCCCCCGGGAGCTGTTTTTT; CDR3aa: CAWTVGPPRELFF
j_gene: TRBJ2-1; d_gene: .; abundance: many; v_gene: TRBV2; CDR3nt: TGTGCCATGATTCCCCGGGTGGGGTCCTACAATGAGCAGTTCTTC; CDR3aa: CAMIPRVGSYNEQFF
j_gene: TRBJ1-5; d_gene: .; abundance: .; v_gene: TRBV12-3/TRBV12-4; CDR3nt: TGTGCCAGCAGTTCGGGGGGAAAACGGCCCCAGCATTTT; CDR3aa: CASSSGGKRPQHF
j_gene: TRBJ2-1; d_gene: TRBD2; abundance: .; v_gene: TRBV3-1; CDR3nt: TGTGCCAGCAGCCACCATCCCGGGACTAGCGGGAGGGACTACAATGAGCAGTTCTTC; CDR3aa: CASSHHPGTSGRDYNEQFF
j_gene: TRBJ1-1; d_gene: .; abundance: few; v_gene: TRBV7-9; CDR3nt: TGTGCCAGCAGATCGGTCGTGGGAACTGAAGCTTTCTTT; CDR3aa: CASRSVVGTEAFF
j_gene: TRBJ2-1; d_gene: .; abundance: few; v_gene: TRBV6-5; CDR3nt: TGTGCCAGCAGTTATACGACTTGGAATGAGCAGTTCTTC; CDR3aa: CASSYTTWNEQFF
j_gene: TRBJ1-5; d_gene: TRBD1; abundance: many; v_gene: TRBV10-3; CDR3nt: TGTGCCATCAGTGAGTCCGGGACAGGGTTTTCTCCGATCTTTAGAGCACTCAATCAGCCCCAGCATTTT; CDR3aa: CAISESGTGFSPIFRALNQPQHF
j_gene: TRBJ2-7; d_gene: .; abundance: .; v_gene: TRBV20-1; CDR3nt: TGCAGTGCTAGAGATCTAGCCAGGCCCTACGAGCAGTACTTC; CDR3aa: CSARDLARPYEQYF
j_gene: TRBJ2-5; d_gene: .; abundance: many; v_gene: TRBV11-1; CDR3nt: TGTGCCAGCAGCGGTCAGCAGGAGACCCAGTACTTC; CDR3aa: CASSGQQETQYF
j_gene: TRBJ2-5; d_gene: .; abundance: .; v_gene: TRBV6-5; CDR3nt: TGTGCCAGCAGTTACCGGGGACATCAAGAGACCCAGTACTTC; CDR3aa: CASSYRGHQETQYF
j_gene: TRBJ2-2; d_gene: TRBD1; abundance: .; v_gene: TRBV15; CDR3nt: TGTGCCACCAGCAGTGGACAGGGGTTGGCCGGGGAGCTGTTTTTT; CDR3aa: CATSSGQGLAGELFF
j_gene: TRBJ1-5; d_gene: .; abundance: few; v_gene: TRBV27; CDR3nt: TGTGCCAGCAGTTTACCCAATCAGCCCCAGCATTTT; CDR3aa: CASSLPNQPQHF
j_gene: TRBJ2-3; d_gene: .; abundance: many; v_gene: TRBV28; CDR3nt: TGTGCCAGCAGACAGGCTGGGCCGTTCGATACGCAGTATTTT; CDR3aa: CASRQAGPFDTQYF
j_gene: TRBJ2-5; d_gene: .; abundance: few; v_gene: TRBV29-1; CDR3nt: TGCAGCGGGGGATCGGAGACCCAGTACTTC; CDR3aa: CSGGSETQYF
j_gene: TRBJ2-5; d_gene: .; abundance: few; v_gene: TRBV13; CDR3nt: TGTGCCAGCAGCCCACACCCCCCCGAGACCCAGTACTTC; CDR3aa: CASSPHPPETQYF
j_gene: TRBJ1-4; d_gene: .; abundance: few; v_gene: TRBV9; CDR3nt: TGTGCCAGCAGCCCCGGGGGTCTAAGTGAAAAACTGTTTTTT; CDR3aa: CASSPGGLSEKLFF
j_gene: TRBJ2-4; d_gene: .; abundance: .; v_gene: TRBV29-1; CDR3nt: TGCAGCGCACACGTAGCCAAAAACATTCAGTACTTC; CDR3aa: CSAHVAKNIQYF
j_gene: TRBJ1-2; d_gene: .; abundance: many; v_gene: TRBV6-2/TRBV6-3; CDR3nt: TGTGCCAGCAGCCAAGGTTTTGACGAAGCTTACTATGGCTACACCTTC; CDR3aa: CASSQGFDEAYYGYTF
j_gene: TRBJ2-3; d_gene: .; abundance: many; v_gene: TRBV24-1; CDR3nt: TGTGCCACCAGGGAGGGCGCAGATACGCAGTATTTT; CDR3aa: CATREGADTQYF
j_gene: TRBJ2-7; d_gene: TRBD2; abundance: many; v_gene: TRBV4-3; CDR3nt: TGCGCCAGCAGCCAAGTCACGGCGGGAGACTACGAGCAGTACTTC; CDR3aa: CASSQVTAGDYEQYF